Listed below are T cell receptor beta chains from one sample, sequenced in a study of T-cell reconstitution after alpha-beta-depleted transplantation in children. TCRdb processed the PCR reads anew with MiXCR; each CDR3 protein has one entry. The sample has 400,000 to 500,000 distinct CDR3 sequences, roughly 10% seen once. Sequencing was performed on PBMCs from the stem cell graft donor, taken from the stem cell graft. These receptors came from a human donor who donated a stem cell graft to a child with acute myeloid leukemia. The CDR3 runs from the conserved cysteine through the conserved F or W.

V gene | CDR3 protein
TRBV24-1 | CATSEYNEQFF
TRBV7-9 | CASSLQGGEQYF
TRBV20-1 | CSATAPSYEQYF
TRBV29-1 | CSVEDDREGHYEQYF
TRBV2 | CASSGTRNTEAFF
TRBV12-3/TRBV12-4 | CASSDTGTSLYNEQFF
TRBV29-1 | CSVDRTGVETQYF
TRBV11-1 | CASSLAGQGQRNTIYF
TRBV5-8 | CASSLALIVAYNEQFF
TRBV5-1 | CASSRGQGVEKLFF
TRBV29-1 | CSVEVLLAGGRDTDTQYF
TRBV4-1 | CASSPTERAPSYEQYF
TRBV29-1 | CSVRGGTDQPQHF
TRBV9 | CASSVAPGQVNEQFF
TRBV20-1 | CSAREIGGAQETQYF
TRBV6-1 | CATSGTGGETQYF
TRBV5-1 | CASSPTPGQGNYGYTF
TRBV29-1 | CSVDVAETYNEQFF
TRBV12-3/TRBV12-4 | CASSRVAGVFNEQFF
TRBV11-2 | CASSSPGLEQFF
TRBV29-1 | CSVDGREGSSSYNEQFF
TRBV25-1 | CASTKSDSFNQPQHF
TRBV15 | CATRRGDATDTQYF
TRBV6-2/TRBV6-3 | CASSNPTSWSNQPQHF
TRBV12-3/TRBV12-4 | CASSLGAGGYVYEQYF
TRBV7-2 | CASSLVRPNEQFF
TRBV5-1 | CASSLGQPSDIQYF
TRBV5-1 | CASSTTAAGANVLTF
TRBV4-3 | CASSHAWTGDGNTIYF
TRBV5-1 | CASSLMDPWRDTGTEAFF
TRBV28 | CASQGGVEQYF
TRBV12-3/TRBV12-4 | CASSLMRGLQETQYF
TRBV12-3/TRBV12-4 | CASSMPQGGKKTQYF
TRBV29-1 | CSVPGDRSTNEKLFF
TRBV11-1 | CASKEGTALRAQYF
TRBV6-1 | CASSEDGGADGYTF
TRBV29-1 | CSVEGLAGGPNINYNEQFF
TRBV20-1 | CSSARDKYNEQFF
TRBV20-1 | CSARDLSGTNIYGYTF
TRBV5-5 | CASTPSPLAGVYNEQFF
TRBV4-1 | CASSQDLGPETQYF
TRBV10-3 | CAIQSGGIGYGYTF
TRBV5-4 | CASSPGPPDTQYF
TRBV3-1 | CASSQTSLHTQYF
TRBV6-1 | CAGGWSSGRLDEQYF
TRBV20-1 | CSARTGSSYNEQFF
TRBV6-4 | CARIPDTQYF
TRBV9 | CASSVTPHGTGELFF
TRBV7-8 | CASTPRAAADTQYF